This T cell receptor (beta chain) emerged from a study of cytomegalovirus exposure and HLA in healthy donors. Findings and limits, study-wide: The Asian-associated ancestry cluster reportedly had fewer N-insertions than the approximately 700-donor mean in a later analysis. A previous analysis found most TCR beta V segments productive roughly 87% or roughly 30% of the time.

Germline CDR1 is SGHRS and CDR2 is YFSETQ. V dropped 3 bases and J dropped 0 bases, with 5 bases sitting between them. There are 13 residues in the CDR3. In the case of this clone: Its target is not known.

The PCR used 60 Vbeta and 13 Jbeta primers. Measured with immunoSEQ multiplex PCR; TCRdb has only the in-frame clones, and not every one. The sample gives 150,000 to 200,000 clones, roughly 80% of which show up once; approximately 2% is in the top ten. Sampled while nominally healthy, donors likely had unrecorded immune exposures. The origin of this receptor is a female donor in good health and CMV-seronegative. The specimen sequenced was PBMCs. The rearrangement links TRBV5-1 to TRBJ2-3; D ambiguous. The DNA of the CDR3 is TGCGCCAGCAGCTACTATAGCACAGATACGCAGTATTTT. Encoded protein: CASSYYSTDTQYF.